This TCR beta chain was identified during a study of STAT5B mutations in CD4+ large granular lymphocyte leukemia. The study, taken as a whole, reports: The CD4+ versus CD8+ T-LGLL clonality difference may reflect limited sample size. Patient CD4-sorted repertoires stayed more clonal than healthy ones after leukemic-clone removal. Compared with healthy controls (2/35), patient top clones favored TRBV06 (8/27). Main leukemic clonotypes were patient-specific, but 20% to 25% appeared at low frequency elsewhere.

With 2 bases clipped from V and 7 bases from J, the junction kept 3 bases outside the gene matches. The germline V gene has CDR1 MNHEY and CDR2 SMNVEV (reference sequence). CDR3 size: 14 residues. Here immunoSEQ multiplex PCR was the method, and the copy in TCRdb shows in-frame clones only, minus some. The repertoire consists of 25,000 to 35,000 clones, with around 66% occurring once and the leading ten covering around 0.44%. As regards this clone: Its cognate antigen is unknown.

Sequencing was carried out using CD4+ T cells from blood buffy coats. This receptor was identified in a human donor in good health. The V call is TRBV27, the J call TRBJ2-1, with 9 positions matching TRBD2. CDR3 protein: CASSLAGGLNEQFF. CDR3 sequence (DNA): TGTGCCAGCAGTTTAGCGGGGGGGTTGAATGAGCAGTTCTTC.